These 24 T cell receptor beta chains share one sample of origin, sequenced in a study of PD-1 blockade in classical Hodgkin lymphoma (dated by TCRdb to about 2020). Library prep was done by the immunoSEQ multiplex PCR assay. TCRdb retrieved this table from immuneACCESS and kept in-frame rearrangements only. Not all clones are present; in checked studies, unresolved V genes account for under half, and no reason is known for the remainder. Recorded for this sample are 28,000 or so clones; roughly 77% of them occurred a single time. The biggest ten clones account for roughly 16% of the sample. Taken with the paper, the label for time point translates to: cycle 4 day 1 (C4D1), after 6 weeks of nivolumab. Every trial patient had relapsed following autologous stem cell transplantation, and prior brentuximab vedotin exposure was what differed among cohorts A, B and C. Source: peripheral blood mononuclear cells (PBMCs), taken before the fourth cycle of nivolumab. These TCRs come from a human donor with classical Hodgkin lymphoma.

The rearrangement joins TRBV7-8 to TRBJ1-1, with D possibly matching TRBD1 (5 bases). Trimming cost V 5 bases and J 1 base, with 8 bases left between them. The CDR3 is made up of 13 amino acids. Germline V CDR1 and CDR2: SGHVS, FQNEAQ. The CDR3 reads CASSVTGNTEAFF. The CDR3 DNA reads TGTGCCAGCAGCGTAACAGGGAACACTGAAGCTTTCTTT.

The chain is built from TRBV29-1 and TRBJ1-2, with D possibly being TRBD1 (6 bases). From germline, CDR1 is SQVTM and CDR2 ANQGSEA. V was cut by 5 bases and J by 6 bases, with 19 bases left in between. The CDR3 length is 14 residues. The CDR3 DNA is TGCAGCGTTAAAACCGGGACAACGTACCATGGCTACACCTTC. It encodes CSVKTGTTYHGYTF. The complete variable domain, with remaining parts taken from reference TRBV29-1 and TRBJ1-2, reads SAVISQKPSRDICQRGTSLTIQCQVDSQVTMMFWYRQQPGQSLTLIATANQGSEATYESGFVIDKFPISRPNLTFSTLTVSNMSPEDSSIYLCSVKTGTTYHGYTFGSGTRLTVV.

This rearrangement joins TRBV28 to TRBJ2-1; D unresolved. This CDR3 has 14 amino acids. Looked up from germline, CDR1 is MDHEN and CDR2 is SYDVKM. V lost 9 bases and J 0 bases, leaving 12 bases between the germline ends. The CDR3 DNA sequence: TGTGCCAGTCAACTGGCAACCTCCTACAATGAGCAGTTCTTC. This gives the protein CASQLATSYNEQFF. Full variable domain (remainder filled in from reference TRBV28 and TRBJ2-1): DVKVTQSSRYLVKRTGEKVFLECVQDMDHENMFWYRQDPGLGLRLIYFSYDVKMKEKGDIPEGYSVSREKKERFSLILESASTNQTSMYLCASQLATSYNEQFFGPGTRLTVL.

The CDR3 nucleotides are TGTGCCAGCGGACAAAGACTAGCGGGTTCCTACAATGAGCAGTTCTTC. It translates to CASGQRLAGSYNEQFF. V is TRBV7-9 and J is TRBJ2-1; 10 nucleotides agree with TRBD2. Germline CDR1 is SEHNR and CDR2 is FQNEAQ (reference sequence). This CDR3 contains 16 residues. V was pared by 8 bases and J by 1 base, with 8 bases of the junction left unmatched.

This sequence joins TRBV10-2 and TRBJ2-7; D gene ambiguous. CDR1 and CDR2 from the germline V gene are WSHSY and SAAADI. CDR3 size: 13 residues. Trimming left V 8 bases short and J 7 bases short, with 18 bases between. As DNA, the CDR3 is TGCGCCAGCCGACGTCCGGTGGCAGCTGAGCAGTACTTC. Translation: CASRRPVAAEQYF.

The CDR3 is CASSEMTGRGYEQYF. DNA of the CDR3: TGTGCCAGCAGCGAAATGACAGGTCGAGGGTACGAGCAGTACTTC. The chain couples TRBV6-1 to TRBJ2-7; D may be TRBD1 (6 bases). The CDR3 has 15 amino acids. Looked up from germline, CDR1 is MNHNS and CDR2 is SASEGT. The V end was cut by 6 bases, the J end by 4 bases, with 19 bases between.

CDR3 residues: CAISDGDQTFTDTQYF. Written as DNA, the CDR3 is TGTGCCATCAGTGACGGGGACCAAACCTTCACAGATACGCAGTATTTT. This chain connects TRBV10-3 to TRBJ2-3; either TRBD1 or TRBD2 may fit D (5 bases each). In germline, CDR1 is ENHRY, CDR2 SYGVKD. The CDR3 length is 16 residues. V gave up 3 bases and J gave up 2 bases, with 15 bases separating them.

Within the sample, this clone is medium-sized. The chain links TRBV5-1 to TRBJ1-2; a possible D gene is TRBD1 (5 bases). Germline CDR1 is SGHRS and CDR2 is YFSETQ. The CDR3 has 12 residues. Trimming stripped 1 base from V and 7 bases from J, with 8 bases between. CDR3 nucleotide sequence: TGCGCCAGCAGCTTGAATCAGGGTGGCTACACCTTC. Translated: CASSLNQGGYTF.

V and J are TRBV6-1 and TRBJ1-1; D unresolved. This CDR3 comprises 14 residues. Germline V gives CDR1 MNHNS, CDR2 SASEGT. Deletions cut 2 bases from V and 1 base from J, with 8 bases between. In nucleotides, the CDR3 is TGTGCCAGCAGTGAACGTTGGGGGAACACTGAAGCTTTCTTT. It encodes CASSERWGNTEAFF.

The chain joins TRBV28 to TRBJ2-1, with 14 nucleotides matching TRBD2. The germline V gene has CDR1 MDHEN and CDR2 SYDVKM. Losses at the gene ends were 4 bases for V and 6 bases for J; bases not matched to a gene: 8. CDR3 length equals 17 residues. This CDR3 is CASSSKSGLAGVNEQFF. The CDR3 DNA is TGTGCCAGCAGTTCCAAATCGGGACTAGCGGGAGTCAATGAGCAGTTCTTC.

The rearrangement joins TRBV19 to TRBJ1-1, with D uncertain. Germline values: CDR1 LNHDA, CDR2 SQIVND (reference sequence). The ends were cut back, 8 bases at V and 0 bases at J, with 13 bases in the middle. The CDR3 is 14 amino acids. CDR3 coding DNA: TGTGCCAGTCAAAAGGGCTACTTGAACACTGAAGCTTTCTTT. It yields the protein CASQKGYLNTEAFF.

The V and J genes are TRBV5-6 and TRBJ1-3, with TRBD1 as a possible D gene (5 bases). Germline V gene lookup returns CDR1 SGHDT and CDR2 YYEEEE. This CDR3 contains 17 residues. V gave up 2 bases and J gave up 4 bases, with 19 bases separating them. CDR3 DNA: TGTGCCAGCAGCTTAGGGGAGGTCCGTCTGTCCGGAAACACCATATATTTT. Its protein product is CASSLGEVRLSGNTIYF.

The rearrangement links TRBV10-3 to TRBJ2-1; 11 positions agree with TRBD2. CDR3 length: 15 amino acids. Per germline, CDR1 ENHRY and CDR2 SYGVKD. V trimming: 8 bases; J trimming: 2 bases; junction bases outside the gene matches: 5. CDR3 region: CAIGRTSGPYNEQFF. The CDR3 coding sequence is TGTGCCATCGGTAGGACTAGCGGGCCCTACAATGAGCAGTTCTTC.

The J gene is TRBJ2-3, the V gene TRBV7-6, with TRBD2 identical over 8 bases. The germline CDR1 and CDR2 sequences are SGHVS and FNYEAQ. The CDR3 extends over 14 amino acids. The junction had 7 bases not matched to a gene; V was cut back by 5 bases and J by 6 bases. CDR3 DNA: TGTGCCAGCAGCCGAAGCGGGAGCCAGGATACGCAGTATTTT. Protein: CASSRSGSQDTQYF.

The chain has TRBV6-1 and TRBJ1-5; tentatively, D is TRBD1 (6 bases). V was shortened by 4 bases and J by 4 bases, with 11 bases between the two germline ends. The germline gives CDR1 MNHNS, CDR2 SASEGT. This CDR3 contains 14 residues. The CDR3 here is CASSVLGANQPQHF. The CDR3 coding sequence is TGTGCCAGCAGTGTTTTGGGGGCGAATCAGCCCCAGCATTTT.

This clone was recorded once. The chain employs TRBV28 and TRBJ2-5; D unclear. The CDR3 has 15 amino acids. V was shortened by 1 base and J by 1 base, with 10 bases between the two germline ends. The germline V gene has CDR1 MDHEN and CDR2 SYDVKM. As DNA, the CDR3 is TGTGCCAGCAGTTTATTTAGGAGTAGCCAAGAGACCCAGTACTTC. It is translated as CASSLFRSSQETQYF.

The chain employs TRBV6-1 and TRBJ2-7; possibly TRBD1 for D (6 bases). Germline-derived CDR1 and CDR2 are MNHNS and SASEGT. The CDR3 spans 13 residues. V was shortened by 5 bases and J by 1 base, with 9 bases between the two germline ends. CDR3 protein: CASSTTGSYEQYF. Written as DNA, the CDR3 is TGTGCCAGCAGTACGACAGGATCCTACGAGCAGTACTTC.

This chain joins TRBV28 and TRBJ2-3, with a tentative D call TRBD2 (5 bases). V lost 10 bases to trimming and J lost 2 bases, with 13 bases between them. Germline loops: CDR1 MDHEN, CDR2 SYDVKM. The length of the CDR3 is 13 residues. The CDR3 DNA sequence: TGTGCCACCCACCCGGGATTCACAGATACGCAGTATTTT. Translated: CATHPGFTDTQYF.

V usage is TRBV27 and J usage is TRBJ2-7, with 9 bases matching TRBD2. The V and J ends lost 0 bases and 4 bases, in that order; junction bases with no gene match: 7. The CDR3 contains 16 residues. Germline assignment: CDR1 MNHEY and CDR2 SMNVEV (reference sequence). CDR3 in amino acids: CASSLSRGLATYEQYF. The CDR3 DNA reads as TGTGCCAGCAGTTTATCTCGGGGACTAGCTACTTACGAGCAGTACTTC.

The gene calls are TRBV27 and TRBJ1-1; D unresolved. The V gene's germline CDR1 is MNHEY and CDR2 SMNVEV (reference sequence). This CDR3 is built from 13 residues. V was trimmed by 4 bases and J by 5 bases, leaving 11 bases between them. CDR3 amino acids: CASSSTRKTEAFF. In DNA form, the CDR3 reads TGTGCCAGCAGTTCGACCAGGAAAACTGAAGCTTTCTTT.

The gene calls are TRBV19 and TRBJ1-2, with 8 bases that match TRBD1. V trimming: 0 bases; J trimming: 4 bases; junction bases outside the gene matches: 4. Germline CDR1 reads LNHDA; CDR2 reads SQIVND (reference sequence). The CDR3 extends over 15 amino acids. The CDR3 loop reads CASSIDFDRGYGYTF. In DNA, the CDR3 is TGTGCCAGTAGTATAGACTTCGACAGGGGCTATGGCTACACCTTC.

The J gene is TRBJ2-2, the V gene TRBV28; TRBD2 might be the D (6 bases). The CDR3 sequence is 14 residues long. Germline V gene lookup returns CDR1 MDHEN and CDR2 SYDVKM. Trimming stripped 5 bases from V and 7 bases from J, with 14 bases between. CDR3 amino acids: CASSREAGFGELFF. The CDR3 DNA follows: TGTGCCAGCAGTCGAGAAGCGGGTTTCGGGGAGCTGTTTTTT.

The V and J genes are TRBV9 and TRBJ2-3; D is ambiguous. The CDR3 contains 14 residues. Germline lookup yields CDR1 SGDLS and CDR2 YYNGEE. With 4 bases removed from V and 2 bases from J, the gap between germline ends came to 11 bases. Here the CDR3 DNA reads TGTGCCAGCAGCCCGAGCGCAGCCACAGATACGCAGTATTTT. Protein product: CASSPSAATDTQYF.

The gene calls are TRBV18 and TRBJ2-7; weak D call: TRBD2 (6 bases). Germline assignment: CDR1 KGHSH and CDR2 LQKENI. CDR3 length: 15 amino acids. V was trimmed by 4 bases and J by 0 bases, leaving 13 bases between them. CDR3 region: CASSLAGNPSYEQYF. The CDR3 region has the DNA TGTGCCAGCTCACTCGCGGGGAATCCCTCCTACGAGCAGTACTTC.